A selection of T cell receptor beta chains follows, all from one sample in a study of cytomegalovirus exposure and HLA in healthy donors. The repertoire was sequenced with immunoSEQ multiplex PCR; TCRdb's copy has only in-frame clones and lacks some. This sample carries around 140,000 clones, over 65% of them seen once, and the ten largest clones take under 2%. The sequenced material came from PBMCs. These receptors originate from a female donor in good health and CMV-seropositive. The CDR3 runs from the conserved cysteine through the conserved F or W. A D gene is named only where the DNA matches it firmly. Clone size is given for some rows only: seen once, a few or many times, or a class if the clone is expanded.

d_call	cdr3_length	v_call	j_call	clone_size	cdr3_nt	cdr3_aa
TRBD1	14	TRBV15	TRBJ1-2	once	TGTGCCACCAGCAGAGTAGCAGGGGGTGATGGCTACACCTTC	CATSRVAGGDGYTF
TRBD1	16	TRBV18	TRBJ1-3	.	TGTGCCAGCTCACCTAACGGACAGGGTGAGGGAAACACCATATATTTT	CASSPNGQGEGNTIYF
TRBD2	17	TRBV5-1	TRBJ2-7	.	TGCGCCAGCAGCCCTGGAACCCTAGCGGGAGCAGCCTACGAGCAGTACTTC	CASSPGTLAGAAYEQYF
.	13	TRBV29-1	TRBJ1-3	.	TGCAGCGTTGCGACAGGAACGGGAAACACCATATATTTT	CSVATGTGNTIYF
TRBD2	15	TRBV5-4	TRBJ2-2	.	TGTGCCAGCAGCTTGTCGATAGCGGGAGCCGGGGAGCTGTTTTTT	CASSLSIAGAGELFF
.	15	TRBV2	TRBJ2-1	.	TGTGCCAGCCGGCCCGTTGCGGGACCATCCCATGAGCAGTTCTTC	CASRPVAGPSHEQFF
.	12	TRBV7-9	TRBJ2-7	.	TGTTCCAGCAGCTTGGAGGGAAACGAGCAGTACTTC	CSSSLEGNEQYF
TRBD1	13	TRBV5-5	TRBJ2-7	.	TGTGCCAGCAGCCCAAGGACAGGGGCCGAGCAGTACTTC	CASSPRTGAEQYF
TRBD2	15	TRBV5-4	TRBJ2-1	.	TGTGCCAGCAGCTTTTCAGCGGGGGGGGTCAATGAGCAGTTCTTC	CASSFSAGGVNEQFF
TRBD2	16	TRBV28	TRBJ2-2	few	TGTGCCAGCAGTTCCCCTAGCGGGGGGATCACCGGGGAGCTGTTTTTT	CASSSPSGGITGELFF
TRBD1	14	TRBV19	TRBJ1-2	few	TGTGCCTCGACGCAGACAGGGGGGGACTATGGCTACACCTTC	CASTQTGGDYGYTF
.	14	TRBV7-3	TRBJ1-5	few	TGTGCCAGCAGGTATAATGGGGGGAATCAGCCCCAGCATTTT	CASRYNGGNQPQHF
.	15	TRBV29-1	TRBJ2-7	.	TGCAGCGTTGAGGGTGGGGGCCAGAGCTCCTACGAGCAGTACTTC	CSVEGGGQSSYEQYF
TRBD2	16	TRBV10-3	TRBJ2-1	.	TGTGCCATCAGACCAGAGCGGGGGAGCTCCTACAATGAGCAGTTCTTC	CAIRPERGSSYNEQFF
TRBD1	14	TRBV27	TRBJ2-7	.	TGTGCCAGTCGACGACAGGGGAGCTCCTACGAGCAGTACTTC	CASRRQGSSYEQYF
.	15	TRBV29-1	TRBJ2-3	.	TGCAGCGTTGGGGACTCGTGGGTTAGCACAGATACGCAGTATTTT	CSVGDSWVSTDTQYF
TRBD2	16	TRBV4-1	TRBJ2-5	.	TGCGCCAGCAGCCAAGATCTATCCGGGAGGGCCGAGACCCAGTACTTC	CASSQDLSGRAETQYF
TRBD2	18	TRBV5-1	TRBJ2-2	few	TGCGCCAGCTTCCTACTAGCGGGAGGACCTGGGAACACCGGGGAGCTGTTTTTT	CASFLLAGGPGNTGELFF
.	12	TRBV18	TRBJ2-3	.	TGTGCCAGCTCACCGCGGACAGATACGCAGTATTTT	CASSPRTDTQYF
.	16	TRBV11-1	TRBJ2-1	.	TGTGCCAGCAGCTCATGGGCAGGCAACCTCTACAATGAGCAGTTCTTC	CASSSWAGNLYNEQFF
.	14	TRBV11-2	TRBJ2-2	once	TGTGCCAGCAGCTTAGATATTAACACCGGGGAGCTGTTTTTT	CASSLDINTGELFF
TRBD2	14	TRBV5-4	TRBJ2-3	.	TGTGCCCTCGACGCGGGGGGAAACACAGATACGCAGTATTTT	CALDAGGNTDTQYF
TRBD1	17	TRBV7-8	TRBJ1-2	.	TGTGCCAGCAGCACTCGGACCTCGCGACAGGGTGGGAATGGCTACACCTTC	CASSTRTSRQGGNGYTF
.	17	TRBV1	TRBJ2-7	.	TGCACCAGCAGCCCAGAGCCACTAGCGGGAGGGCCGTACGAGCAGTACTTC	CTSSPEPLAGGPYEQYF
TRBD1	14	TRBV28	TRBJ2-2	.	TGTGCCAGCAGTTTTACAGGGGGCGGCGGGGAGCTGTTTTTT	CASSFTGGGGELFF
.	14	TRBV29-1	TRBJ1-2	.	TGCAGCGGCGTCGGGGGGGGTTCTGACTATGGCTACACCTTC	CSGVGGGSDYGYTF
.	17	TRBV13	TRBJ2-7	.	TGTGCCAGCAGCCCCTCGGCAGGGGCGGGAGAGCTCTACGAGCAGTACTTC	CASSPSAGAGELYEQYF
.	12	TRBV28	TRBJ2-5	.	TGTGCCAGCGGTTCTAGTTGGCAGACCCAGTACTTC	CASGSSWQTQYF
TRBD2	15	TRBV9	TRBJ2-2	.	TGTGCCAGCAGCGGGGGACTAGCGAACACCGGGGAGCTGTTTTTT	CASSGGLANTGELFF
.	15	TRBV5-1	TRBJ2-7	.	TGCGCCAGCAGCTCTACTGCCATCGGGGCCTACGAGCAGTACTTC	CASSSTAIGAYEQYF
TRBD2	14	TRBV15	TRBJ2-7	.	TGTGCCACCAGTCCTCTAGCGGGAGCCGTCGAGCAGTACTTC	CATSPLAGAVEQYF
.	13	TRBV18	TRBJ1-5	once	TGTGCCAGCTCAACAGGGACCAATCAGCCCCAGCATTTT	CASSTGTNQPQHF
.	14	TRBV18	TRBJ1-4	.	TGTGCCAGCTCACCGTACAGGGAGAATGAAAAACTGTTTTTT	CASSPYRENEKLFF
TRBD1	16	TRBV5-6	TRBJ1-1	.	TGTGCCAGCAGCTTTTTTGGGACAGGGGAGAGGACTGAAGCTTTCTTT	CASSFFGTGERTEAFF
.	13	TRBV2	TRBJ1-5	.	TGTGCCAGCAGTCGACAGCTTTACGAGCCCCAGCATTTT	CASSRQLYEPQHF
TRBD1	14	TRBV6-5	TRBJ2-7	.	TGTGCCAGCAGTTACTATACAGGGGACTACGAGCAGTACTTC	CASSYYTGDYEQYF
TRBD2	17	TRBV5-1	TRBJ2-1	few	TGCGCCAGCAGCTTGGCACTAGCGCCAAGCTCCTACAATGAGCAGTTCTTC	CASSLALAPSSYNEQFF
.	15	TRBV9	TRBJ2-5	.	TGTGCCAGCAGCGGCACCGGGACATCCAAAGAGACCCAGTACTTC	CASSGTGTSKETQYF
.	14	TRBV27	TRBJ1-2	.	TGTGCCAGCAGCCGCGACAGGCGTAACTATGGCTACACCTTC	CASSRDRRNYGYTF
TRBD1	15	TRBV5-4	TRBJ2-5	.	TGTGCCAGCAGCGGGGGACAGGCGGGGCGGGAGACCCAGTACTTC	CASSGGQAGRETQYF
TRBD1	14	TRBV13	TRBJ2-3	.	TGTGCCAGCAGCATACAGGGGGATTGGGATACGCAGTATTTT	CASSIQGDWDTQYF
TRBD1	18	TRBV9	TRBJ1-3	.	TGTGCCAGCAGCTTAAGGGGTGGGACAGGGGGCACTGGAAACACCATATATTTT	CASSLRGGTGGTGNTIYF
TRBD1	15	TRBV6-5	TRBJ2-7	few	TGTGCCAGCACCTCACCGGGACAGGGTCTCTACGAGCAGTACTTC	CASTSPGQGLYEQYF
TRBD1	12	TRBV7-9	TRBJ2-3	.	TGTGCCAGCAGCGCAGCCGGGACAGGGCTGGTTTTT	CASSAAGTGLVF
.	13	TRBV28	TRBJ2-5	.	TGTGCCAGCAACTTCGGGGGATTGGAGACCCAGTACTTC	CASNFGGLETQYF
.	16	TRBV6-6	TRBJ2-7	few	TGTGCCAGCAGTAACTCTCAGGGGGGCTCACCCTACGAGCAGTACTTC	CASSNSQGGSPYEQYF
.	15	TRBV10-1	TRBJ1-1	.	TGCGCCAGCAGTGAGGGGGAGGGGAAATGGACTGAAGCTTTCTTT	CASSEGEGKWTEAFF
.	13	TRBV5-1	TRBJ2-3	.	TGCGCCAGCAGCTTGGCCTCCCCAGATACGCAGTATTTT	CASSLASPDTQYF
TRBD1	13	TRBV28	TRBJ2-1	.	TGTGCCAGCAGTAGACAGGGTAGAGGTGAGCAGTTCTTC	CASSRQGRGEQFF
.	16	TRBV2	TRBJ2-6	.	TGTGCCAGCAGACAGGGGGGGTTTTCTGGGGCCAACGTCCTGACTTTC	CASRQGGFSGANVLTF
TRBD1	16	TRBV9	TRBJ2-1	few	TGTGCCAGCAGCCCGGGACAGCTACTCGCGGGCAATGAGCAGTTCTTC	CASSPGQLLAGNEQFF
.	14	TRBV7-2	TRBJ1-1	.	TGTGCCAGCCGACAGTCCCTGCTGAACACTGAAGCTTTCTTT	CASRQSLLNTEAFF
.	13	TRBV6-5	TRBJ1-1	.	TGTGCCAGCACCGATAACAGGGCCGTGGAAGCTTTCTTT	CASTDNRAVEAFF